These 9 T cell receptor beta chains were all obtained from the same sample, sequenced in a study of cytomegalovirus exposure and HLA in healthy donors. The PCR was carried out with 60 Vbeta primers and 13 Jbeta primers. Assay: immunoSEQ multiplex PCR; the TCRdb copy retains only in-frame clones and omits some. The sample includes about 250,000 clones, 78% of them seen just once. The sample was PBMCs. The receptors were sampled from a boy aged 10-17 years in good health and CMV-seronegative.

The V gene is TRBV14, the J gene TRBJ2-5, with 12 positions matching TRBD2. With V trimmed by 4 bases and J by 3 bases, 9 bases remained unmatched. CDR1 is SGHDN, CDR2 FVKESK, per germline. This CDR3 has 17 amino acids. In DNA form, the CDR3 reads TGTGCCAGCAGCCTCATCGGACTAGCGGGACCAGAAGAGACCCAGTACTTC. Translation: CASSLIGLAGPEETQYF.

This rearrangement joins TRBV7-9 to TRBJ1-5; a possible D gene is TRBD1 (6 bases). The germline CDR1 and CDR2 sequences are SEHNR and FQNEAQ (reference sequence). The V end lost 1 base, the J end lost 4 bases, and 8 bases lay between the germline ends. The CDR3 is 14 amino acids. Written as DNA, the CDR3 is TGTGCCAGCAGCTTAGGGGACAAAAATCAGCCCCAGCATTTT. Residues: CASSLGDKNQPQHF.

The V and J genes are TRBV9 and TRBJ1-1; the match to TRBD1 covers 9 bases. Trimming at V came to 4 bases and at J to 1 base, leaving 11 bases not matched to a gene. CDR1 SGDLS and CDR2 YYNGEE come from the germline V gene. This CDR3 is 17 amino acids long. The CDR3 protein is CASSPPFRDRENTEAFF. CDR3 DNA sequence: TGTGCCAGCAGCCCCCCTTTCCGGGACAGGGAGAACACTGAAGCTTTCTTT. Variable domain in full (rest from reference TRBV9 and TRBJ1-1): DSGVTQTPKHLITATGQRVTLRCSPRSGDLSVYWYQQSLDQGLQFLIQYYNGEERAKGNILERFSAQQFPDLHSELNLSSLELGDSALYFCASSPPFRDRENTEAFFGQGTRLTVV.

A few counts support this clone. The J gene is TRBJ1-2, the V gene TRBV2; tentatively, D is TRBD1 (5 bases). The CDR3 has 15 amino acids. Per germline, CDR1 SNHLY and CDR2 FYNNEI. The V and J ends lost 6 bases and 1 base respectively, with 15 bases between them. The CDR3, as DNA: TGTGCCAGCAGGAGCAGGGCCTCTTTTAACTATGGCTACACCTTC. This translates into CASRSRASFNYGYTF.

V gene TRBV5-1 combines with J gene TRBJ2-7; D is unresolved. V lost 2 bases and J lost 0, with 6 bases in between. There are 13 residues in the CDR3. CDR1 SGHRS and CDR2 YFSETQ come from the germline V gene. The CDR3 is CASSLFGSYEQYF. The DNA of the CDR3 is TGCGCCAGCAGCTTATTCGGCTCCTACGAGCAGTACTTC.

The CDR3: CASSLALGTDTQYF. In DNA form, the CDR3 reads TGCGCCAGCAGCTTAGCTTTAGGCACAGATACGCAGTATTTT. V usage is TRBV5-1 and J usage is TRBJ2-3; D remains ambiguous. Germline V gene data show CDR1 as SGHRS and CDR2 as YFSETQ. Trimming stripped 2 bases from V and 1 base from J, with 8 bases between. The CDR3 has 14 amino acids.

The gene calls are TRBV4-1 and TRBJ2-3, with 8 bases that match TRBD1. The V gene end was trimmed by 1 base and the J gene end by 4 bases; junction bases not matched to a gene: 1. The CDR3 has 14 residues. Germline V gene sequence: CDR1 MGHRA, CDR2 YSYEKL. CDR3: CASSQVTGADTQYF. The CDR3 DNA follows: TGCGCCAGCAGCCAAGTGACAGGGGCAGATACGCAGTATTTT.

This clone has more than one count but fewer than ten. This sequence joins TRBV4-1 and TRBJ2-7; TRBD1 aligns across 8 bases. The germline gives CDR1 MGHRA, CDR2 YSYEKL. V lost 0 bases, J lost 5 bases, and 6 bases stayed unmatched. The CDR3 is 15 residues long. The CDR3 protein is CASSQDTGQAHEQYF. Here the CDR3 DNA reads TGCGCCAGCAGCCAAGATACGGGACAGGCGCACGAGCAGTACTTC.

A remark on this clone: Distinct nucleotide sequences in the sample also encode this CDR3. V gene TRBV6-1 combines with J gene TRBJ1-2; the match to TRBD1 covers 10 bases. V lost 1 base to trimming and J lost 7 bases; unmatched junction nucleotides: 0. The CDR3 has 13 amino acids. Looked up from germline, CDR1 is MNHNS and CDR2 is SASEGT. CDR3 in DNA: TGTGCCAGCAGTGAAGGACAGGGGGCTGGCTACACCTTC. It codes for CASSEGQGAGYTF.